Listed below are T cell receptor beta chains from one sample, sequenced in a study of T-cell memory formation after mild COVID-19. MiXCR, run by TCRdb on the 5' RACE reads, gives a single entry per CDR3 protein. This sample has 270,000 or so distinct CDR3 sequences, with 15% to 20% found just once. The material sequenced was PBMCs or a T cell subset sorted from them (not recorded which). The receptors here all came from a man aged 18 to 29 who had mild COVID-19 (a few samples of this study predate the infection). Cell type and time point are not known. Each CDR3 is given without its conserved first and last residue. The order of the fields is J gene, clone size, V gene, CDR3 protein. Size tells how often a clone was seen (once, few, many) or the class of an expanded clone, and some rows leave it out.

j_call: TRBJ2-2; clone_size: -; v_call: TRBV25-1; cdr3_aa: ASRPRVTGELF
j_call: TRBJ1-1; clone_size: few; v_call: TRBV20-1; cdr3_aa: SVASQYEAF
j_call: TRBJ1-5; clone_size: -; v_call: TRBV28; cdr3_aa: ASSLGGQTNQPQH
j_call: TRBJ2-5; clone_size: few; v_call: TRBV7-9; cdr3_aa: ASSSGGAGRETQY
j_call: TRBJ2-3; clone_size: -; v_call: TRBV7-6; cdr3_aa: ASTPLGTRSRTQY
j_call: TRBJ2-3; clone_size: -; v_call: TRBV6-4; cdr3_aa: ASSEGQGPGTQY
j_call: TRBJ1-5; clone_size: few; v_call: TRBV15; cdr3_aa: ATSRVPGAGQPQH
j_call: TRBJ2-3; clone_size: -; v_call: TRBV11-2; cdr3_aa: ASSLYDSDTQY
j_call: TRBJ1-1; clone_size: -; v_call: TRBV6-5; cdr3_aa: ASSYSGARSGYTEAF
j_call: TRBJ1-5; clone_size: -; v_call: TRBV19; cdr3_aa: ASSLAGLSNQPQH
j_call: TRBJ1-6; clone_size: few; v_call: TRBV5-1; cdr3_aa: ASSWAGGGGNSPLH
j_call: TRBJ1-4; clone_size: few; v_call: TRBV4-1; cdr3_aa: ASSHPGTEKLF
j_call: TRBJ2-7; clone_size: -; v_call: TRBV5-1; cdr3_aa: ASSLAGQGMDEQY
j_call: TRBJ2-5; clone_size: few; v_call: TRBV20-1; cdr3_aa: SAPTLQETQY
j_call: TRBJ2-5; clone_size: once; v_call: TRBV7-2; cdr3_aa: ASSLGDRVETQY
j_call: TRBJ2-3; clone_size: many; v_call: TRBV20-1; cdr3_aa: SASDKRGAQPDTQY
j_call: TRBJ2-1; clone_size: few; v_call: TRBV20-1; cdr3_aa: SASDLTSGGYNEQF
j_call: TRBJ2-4; clone_size: -; v_call: TRBV20-1; cdr3_aa: SARESYEGSKNIQY
j_call: TRBJ2-4; clone_size: -; v_call: TRBV5-1; cdr3_aa: ASSPGTAGNIQY
j_call: TRBJ2-7; clone_size: -; v_call: TRBV12-3/TRBV12-4; cdr3_aa: ASSFYSGGLSYYEQY
j_call: TRBJ2-5; clone_size: -; v_call: TRBV12-3/TRBV12-4; cdr3_aa: ASRGGTGAGETQY
j_call: TRBJ2-6; clone_size: few; v_call: TRBV24-1; cdr3_aa: ATSMSMVSNVLT
j_call: TRBJ2-7; clone_size: few; v_call: TRBV4-2; cdr3_aa: ASSQDSGSYEQY
j_call: TRBJ1-6; clone_size: -; v_call: TRBV7-2; cdr3_aa: ASSLGRPQNSPLH
j_call: TRBJ2-3; clone_size: few; v_call: TRBV7-2; cdr3_aa: ASSLEVPVGNTQY
j_call: TRBJ2-3; clone_size: -; v_call: TRBV10-3; cdr3_aa: AISGRGDTDTQY
j_call: TRBJ2-3; clone_size: -; v_call: TRBV5-1; cdr3_aa: ASTLDRGSDTQY
j_call: TRBJ1-1; clone_size: -; v_call: TRBV25-1; cdr3_aa: ATQGTGSTEAF
j_call: TRBJ2-1; clone_size: few; v_call: TRBV24-1; cdr3_aa: ATSDYPGQGVWYNEQF
j_call: TRBJ2-5; clone_size: -; v_call: TRBV6-2/TRBV6-3; cdr3_aa: ASIPGLQETQY